Shown below are 3 T cell receptor beta chains from a single sample sequenced in a study of blood T cell repertoires in COVID-19. Sequencing was performed with immunoSEQ multiplex PCR; in TCRdb, only in-frame clones are kept and a portion is missing. Among 30,000 to 35,000 clones listed, about 85% were seen once. Sequenced input: peripheral blood. The receptors derive from a human donor with acute or convalescent COVID-19. The donor label of this sample is uncertain.

This sequence joins TRBV19 and TRBJ1-1; the D gene is possibly TRBD1 (5 bases). The CDR3 has 14 amino acids. Germline CDR1 and CDR2: LNHDA and SQIVND (reference sequence). V lost 5 bases and J 1 base, leaving 11 bases between the germline ends. The CDR3 DNA is TGTGCCAGTAGTTCGTGGGGCAGGAACACTGAAGCTTTCTTT. Encoded protein: CASSSWGRNTEAFF.

This chain uses TRBV18 with TRBJ2-5; D not resolved. The CDR3 has 13 residues. Trimming took 3 bases from V and 0 from J, leaving 5 bases between them. Germline lookup yields CDR1 KGHSH and CDR2 LQKENI. For the CDR3, the DNA is TGTGCCAGCTCACCGGCAGACCAAGAGACCCAGTACTTC. Translating gives CASSPADQETQYF.

This chain joins TRBV9 and TRBJ1-1; D gene unclear. The CDR3 has 13 residues. Looked up from germline, CDR1 is SGDLS and CDR2 is YYNGEE. Trimming took off 4 bases at V and 10 bases at J, with 17 bases between the two ends. CDR3 sequence reads: CASSPGVSWAAFF. The CDR3 DNA reads TGTGCCAGCAGCCCCGGTGTGAGCTGGGCAGCTTTCTTT. The variable domain in full, with the rest retrieved from reference TRBV9 and TRBJ1-1, is DSGVTQTPKHLITATGQRVTLRCSPRSGDLSVYWYQQSLDQGLQFLIQYYNGEERAKGNILERFSAQQFPDLHSELNLSSLELGDSALYFCASSPGVSWAAFFGQGTRLTVV.